One sample yielded the 2 T cell receptor beta chains listed below, sequenced in a study of T cell repertoires in cytomegalovirus infection. Using its own MiXCR run on the reads, TCRdb lists one record per CDR3 protein. The sample yields some 500,000 distinct CDR3 sequences, roughly 42% seen once. The antigens of these receptors remain unknown. The starting material was cultured PBMCs, obtained from culture after CMV antigen stimulation. The receptors were sampled from a human donor in good health (CMV status not recorded). Some clones in this sample may be carry-over from other donors' samples.

This clonotype was counted at least ten times. This chain links TRBV7-2 with TRBJ2-3, with D unclear. V shed 5 bases and J shed 0 bases, with 9 bases lying between them. Germline CDR1 is SGHTA and CDR2 is FQGNSA. CDR3 length: 14 amino acids. CDR3 coding DNA: TGTGCCAGCAGCCCTTCTAGTAGCACAGATACGCAGTATTTT. Protein: CASSPSSSTDTQYF.

The V and J genes are TRBV18 and TRBJ2-5; TRBD1 matches at 7 bases. Germline V CDR1 and CDR2: KGHSH, LQKENI. This CDR3 spans 17 amino acids. V shed 6 bases, J shed 1 base, and the junction held 14 bases outside the gene matches. This chain's CDR3 is CASSNFRDSTFQETQYF. The DNA for the CDR3 is TGTGCCAGCTCGAATTTCCGGGACAGCACTTTCCAAGAGACCCAGTACTTC.